This record concerns one T cell receptor beta chain sequence. The data belong to a study of blood T cell repertoires in COVID-19. Study overall: Whether acute or convalescent, the COVID-19 samples came from the United States, Italy and Spain. T cells, B-cell-depleted T cells, or PBMCs provided the cDNA or gDNA that served as material.

The CDR3 loop spans 13 amino acids. Germline V CDR1 and CDR2: SGHNT, YYREEE (reference sequence). Trimming shortened V by 1 base and J by 3 bases, and 6 bases separated the two germline ends. How the authors handled the data: Estimation of nucleated cell counts relied on the amplification of reference gene primers. The protocol was immunoSEQ multiplex PCR, while the TCRdb copy is restricted to in-frame clones and leaves out a portion. The V and J calls and clone size come from that table; D and trimming were worked out from the DNA. The table shows fewer than 400,000 clones, with around nine tenths occurring only once.

Sequencing was carried out using peripheral blood. V gene TRBV5-4 combines with J gene TRBJ2-3, with no clear D. This clonotype was sampled from a human donor in a cohort sampled during active COVID-19. Here the CDR3 DNA reads TGTGCCAGCAGCTTGAGCCAAACAGATACGCAGTATTTT. This gives the protein CASSLSQTDTQYF.